The 3 T cell receptor beta chains in this list originate from one sample, sequenced in a study of CD8 T cells in ankylosing spondylitis. TCRdb recomputed calls from the 5' RACE reads with MiXCR, one row per CDR3 protein. The sample comprises a few hundred thousand distinct CDR3 sequences, 20% of which are singletons, and around 8% rests with the top ten. Material for sequencing was blood, either unsorted or a sorted T cell fraction (not recorded which). The receptors originated from a male donor with ankylosing spondylitis or in good health (not recorded which).

J is TRBJ2-3 and V is TRBV11-1, with D possibly TRBD1 on 5 matching bases. The V end lost 0 bases, the J end lost 8 bases, and 15 bases lay between the germline ends. CDR1 and CDR2 from the germline V gene are SGHAT and FQDESV (reference sequence). This CDR3 has 15 residues. DNA of the CDR3: TGTGCCAGCAGCTTAGCCCTCCTCCAGGGTGGTACGCAGTATTTT. Residues: CASSLALLQGGTQYF.

This clonotype was seen only a few times. This chain uses TRBV12-3 or TRBV12-4 with TRBJ2-2, with D unclear. The V end lost 1 base, the J end lost 3 bases, and 6 bases lay between the germline ends. The CDR3 length is 14 residues. CDR3 in amino acids: CASSLVPYTGELFF. CDR3 bases: TGTGCCAGCAGTTTAGTCCCGTACACCGGGGAGCTGTTTTTT.

The chain joins TRBV12-3 or TRBV12-4 to TRBJ2-3; no reliable D call. This CDR3 spans 12 amino acids. Trimming took 4 bases from V and 7 from J, leaving 9 bases between them. CDR3 residues: CASSSLLNTQYF. In DNA, the CDR3 is TGTGCCAGCAGTTCCCTCTTGAATACGCAGTATTTT.